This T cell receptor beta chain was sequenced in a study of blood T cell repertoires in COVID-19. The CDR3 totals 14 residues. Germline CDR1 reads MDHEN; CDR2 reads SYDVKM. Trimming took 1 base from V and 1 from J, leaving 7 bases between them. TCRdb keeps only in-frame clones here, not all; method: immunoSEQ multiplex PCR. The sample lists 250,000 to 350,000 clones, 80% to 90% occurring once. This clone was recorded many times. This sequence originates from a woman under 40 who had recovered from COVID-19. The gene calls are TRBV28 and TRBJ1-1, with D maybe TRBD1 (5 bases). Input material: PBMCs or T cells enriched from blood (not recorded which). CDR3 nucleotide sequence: TGTGCCAGCAGTTTATATCAGGGGAACACTGAAGCTTTCTTT. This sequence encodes CASSLYQGNTEAFF.